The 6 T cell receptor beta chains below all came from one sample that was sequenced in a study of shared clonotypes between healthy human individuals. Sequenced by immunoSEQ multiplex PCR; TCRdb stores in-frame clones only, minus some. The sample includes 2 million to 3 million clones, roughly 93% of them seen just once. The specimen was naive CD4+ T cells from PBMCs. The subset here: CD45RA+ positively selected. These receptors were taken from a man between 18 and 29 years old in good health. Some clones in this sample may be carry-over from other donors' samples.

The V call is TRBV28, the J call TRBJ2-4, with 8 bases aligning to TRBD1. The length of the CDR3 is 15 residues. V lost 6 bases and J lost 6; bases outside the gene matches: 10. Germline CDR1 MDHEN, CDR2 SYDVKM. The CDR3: CASRPPGTGLNIQYF. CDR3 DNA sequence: TGTGCCAGCAGACCCCCTGGGACAGGCCTAAACATTCAGTACTTC.

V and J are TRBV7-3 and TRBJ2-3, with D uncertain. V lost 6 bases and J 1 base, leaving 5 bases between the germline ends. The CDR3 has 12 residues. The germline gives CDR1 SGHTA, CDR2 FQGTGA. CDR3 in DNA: TGTGCCAGCAGTATAGGCACAGATACGCAGTATTTT. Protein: CASSIGTDTQYF.

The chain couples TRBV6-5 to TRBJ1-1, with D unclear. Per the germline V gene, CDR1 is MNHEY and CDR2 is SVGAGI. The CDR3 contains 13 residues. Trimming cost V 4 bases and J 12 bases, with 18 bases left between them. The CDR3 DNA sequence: TGTGCCAGCAGTTCGGACGGAGGGTTAGGATCTTTCTTT. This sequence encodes CASSSDGGLGSFF.

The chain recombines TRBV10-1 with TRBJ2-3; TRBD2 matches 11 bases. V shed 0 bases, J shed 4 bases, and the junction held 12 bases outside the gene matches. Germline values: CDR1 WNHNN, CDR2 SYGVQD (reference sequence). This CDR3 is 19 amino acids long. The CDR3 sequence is CASSESLGGLAGGPDTQYF. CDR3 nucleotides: TGCGCCAGCAGTGAGTCGCTAGGGGGATTAGCGGGAGGGCCAGATACGCAGTATTTT.

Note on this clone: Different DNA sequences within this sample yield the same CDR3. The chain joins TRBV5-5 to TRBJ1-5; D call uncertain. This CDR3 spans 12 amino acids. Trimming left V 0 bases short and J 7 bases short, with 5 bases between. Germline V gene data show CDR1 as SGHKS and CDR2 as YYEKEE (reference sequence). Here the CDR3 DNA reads TGTGCCAGCAGCTTGGTTGGGCAGCCCCAGCATTTT. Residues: CASSLVGQPQHF.

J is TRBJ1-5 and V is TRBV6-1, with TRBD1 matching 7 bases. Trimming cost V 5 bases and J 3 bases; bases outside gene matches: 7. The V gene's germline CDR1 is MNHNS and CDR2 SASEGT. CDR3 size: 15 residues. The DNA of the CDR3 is TGTGCCAGCAGTCCCCGGGGACAGCCCAATCAGCCCCAGCATTTT. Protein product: CASSPRGQPNQPQHF.